Presented here are 16 T cell receptor beta chains from one specimen sequenced in a study of CD8 T cells in Susac syndrome. Reverse transcription of about 0.45 to 1 ug RNA was performed with random hexamers. TCRdb reprocessed the immunoSEQ multiplex PCR reads with MiXCR, giving one entry per CDR3 protein. The sample records about 290,000 distinct CDR3 sequences, 89% being singletons. The sample was CD8+ T cells from PBMCs. These receptor sequences come from a human donor with multiple sclerosis.

This sequence joins TRBV20-1 and TRBJ2-2; TRBD1 matches at 8 bases. The germline CDR1 and CDR2 sequences are DFQATT and SNEGSKA (reference sequence). This CDR3 contains 15 residues. V was clipped by 5 bases and J by 3 bases; unmatched bases: 8. Here the CDR3 reads CSAPTGASDTGELFF. CDR3 in DNA: TGCAGTGCTCCGACAGGGGCTTCGGACACCGGGGAGCTGTTTTTT.

V is TRBV7-2 and J is TRBJ2-7; perhaps TRBD2 as D (6 bases). Germline CDR1 reads SGHTA; CDR2 reads FQGNSA. V shed 5 bases and J shed 2 bases, with 16 bases lying between them. This CDR3 has 15 amino acids. The CDR3 DNA reads TGTGCCAGCAGCCCCTTCCGCGGAGGGACCTACGAGCAGTACTTC. As protein: CASSPFRGGTYEQYF.

V gene TRBV7-2 combines with J gene TRBJ1-5; 9 bases line up with TRBD1. The CDR3 runs to 16 residues. Germline V CDR1 and CDR2: SGHTA, FQGNSA. Losses at the gene ends were 5 bases for V and 5 bases for J; bases not matched to a gene: 10. For the CDR3, the DNA is TGTGCCAGCAGCCCCCAGGACAGGGGCTTGGATCAGCCCCAGCATTTT. It encodes CASSPQDRGLDQPQHF.

V is TRBV20-1 and J is TRBJ2-1; 9 bases fit TRBD1. V lost 0 bases and J lost 3; bases outside the gene matches: 6. The CDR3 is 16 amino acids. Germline V gene sequence: CDR1 DFQATT, CDR2 SNEGSKA (reference sequence). CDR3 amino acids: CSARDVGTGLYNEQFF. The CDR3 nucleotides are TGCAGTGCTAGAGATGTCGGGACAGGGCTCTACAATGAGCAGTTCTTC.

V is TRBV4-1 and J is TRBJ2-1; 7 bases fit TRBD1. The CDR3 contains 15 residues. The V gene end was trimmed by 5 bases and the J gene end by 3 bases; junction bases not matched to a gene: 7. The V gene's germline CDR1 is MGHRA and CDR2 YSYEKL. The CDR3 spells CASSETGVDYNEQFF. The CDR3 DNA reads TGCGCCAGCAGCGAAACAGGGGTAGACTACAATGAGCAGTTCTTC.

The chain has TRBV12-3 or TRBV12-4 and TRBJ2-2; D is ambiguous. This CDR3 region has 14 residues. V was trimmed by 3 bases and J by 4 bases, leaving 9 bases between them. Here the CDR3 reads CASSLDGFTGELFF. The CDR3, as DNA: TGTGCCAGCAGTTTGGACGGCTTCACCGGGGAGCTGTTTTTT.

The chain links TRBV6-5 to TRBJ1-1; TRBD1 matches at 9 bases. In germline, CDR1 is MNHEY, CDR2 SVGAGI. The junction had 6 bases not matched to a gene; V was cut back by 2 bases and J by 11 bases. There are 13 residues in the CDR3. CDR3 region: CASSYQDRGDAFF. CDR3 DNA: TGTGCCAGCAGTTACCAAGACAGGGGGGACGCTTTCTTT.

J is TRBJ1-5 and V is TRBV19; a weak D match, TRBD1 (5 bases). Trimming left V 9 bases short and J 3 bases short, with 15 bases between. Germline values: CDR1 LNHDA, CDR2 SQIVND (reference sequence). The CDR3 spans 14 residues. The CDR3 nucleotides are TGTGCCAGCTCGGCCGGGGCGTCCAATCAGCCCCAGCATTTT. Protein sequence: CASSAGASNQPQHF.

The chain has TRBV18 and TRBJ2-6; D is ambiguous. The CDR3 length is 15 residues. Germline CDR1 is KGHSH and CDR2 is LQKENI. The V and J ends lost 3 bases and 0 bases respectively, with 6 bases between them. The CDR3 spells CASSPISSGANVLTF. CDR3 sequence (DNA): TGTGCCAGCTCACCGATAAGCTCTGGGGCCAACGTCCTGACTTTC.

The CDR3 protein is CASSLLSGGILHEQFF. The CDR3 region has the DNA TGTGCCAGCAGTTTACTTAGCGGGGGCATCCTCCATGAGCAGTTCTTC. V is TRBV28 and J is TRBJ2-1; TRBD2 agrees at 9 bases. The ends lost 2 bases at V and 8 bases at J; junction bases unmatched: 10. The germline CDR1 and CDR2 sequences are MDHEN and SYDVKM. The CDR3 runs to 16 residues.

The rearrangement links TRBV29-1 to TRBJ2-2; D might be TRBD2 (7 bases). The V end lost 2 bases, the J end lost 5 bases, and 15 bases lay between the germline ends. Germline assignment: CDR1 SQVTM and CDR2 ANQGSEA. CDR3 length: 15 amino acids. The CDR3 DNA follows: TGCAGCGTTGAATGGGAGGGGGTTAATACCGGGGAGCTGTTTTTT. This gives the protein CSVEWEGVNTGELFF.

For the CDR3, the DNA is TGTGCCAGCACAATGAACACCGGGGAGCTGTTTTTT. Its protein product is CASTMNTGELFF. This chain joins TRBV2 and TRBJ2-2; D not certain. This CDR3 is built from 12 residues. Germline lookup yields CDR1 SNHLY and CDR2 FYNNEI. Deletions cut 7 bases from V and 1 base from J, with 4 bases between.

The chain couples TRBV7-8 to TRBJ2-3, with D maybe TRBD2 (6 bases). Germline values: CDR1 SGHVS, CDR2 FQNEAQ. The CDR3 spans 14 residues. V lost 2 bases, J lost 1 base, and 7 bases lay in between. CDR3 amino acids: CASSLREGTDTQYF. Written as DNA, the CDR3 is TGTGCCAGCAGCTTAAGGGAGGGCACAGATACGCAGTATTTT.

This chain connects TRBV5-1 to TRBJ1-4, with 7 bases identical to TRBD1. Trimming removed 4 bases from V and 4 bases from J; junction bases left unmatched: 10. This CDR3 region has 16 residues. Germline assignment: CDR1 SGHRS and CDR2 YFSETQ. The CDR3 loop is CASSAGQFGRNEKLFF. The CDR3 region has the DNA TGCGCCAGCAGCGCGGGACAGTTCGGGCGTAATGAAAAACTGTTTTTT.

This chain links TRBV5-1 with TRBJ1-4, with unresolved D. V was cut by 6 bases and J by 5 bases, with 14 bases left in between. Germline CDR1 and CDR2: SGHRS and YFSETQ. This CDR3 region has 14 residues. For the CDR3, the DNA is TGCGCCAGCACCTCTGACGGACGGAATGAAAAACTGTTTTTT. Amino acid sequence: CASTSDGRNEKLFF.

The chain uses TRBV6-5 and TRBJ2-5; 12 nucleotides match TRBD1. Trimming took 2 bases from V and 5 from J; bases not matched to a gene: 0. This CDR3 has 14 residues. Germline V gives CDR1 MNHEY, CDR2 SVGAGI. CDR3 in amino acids: CASSYGTGGETQYF. The CDR3, as DNA: TGTGCCAGCAGTTACGGGACAGGGGGCGAGACCCAGTACTTC.